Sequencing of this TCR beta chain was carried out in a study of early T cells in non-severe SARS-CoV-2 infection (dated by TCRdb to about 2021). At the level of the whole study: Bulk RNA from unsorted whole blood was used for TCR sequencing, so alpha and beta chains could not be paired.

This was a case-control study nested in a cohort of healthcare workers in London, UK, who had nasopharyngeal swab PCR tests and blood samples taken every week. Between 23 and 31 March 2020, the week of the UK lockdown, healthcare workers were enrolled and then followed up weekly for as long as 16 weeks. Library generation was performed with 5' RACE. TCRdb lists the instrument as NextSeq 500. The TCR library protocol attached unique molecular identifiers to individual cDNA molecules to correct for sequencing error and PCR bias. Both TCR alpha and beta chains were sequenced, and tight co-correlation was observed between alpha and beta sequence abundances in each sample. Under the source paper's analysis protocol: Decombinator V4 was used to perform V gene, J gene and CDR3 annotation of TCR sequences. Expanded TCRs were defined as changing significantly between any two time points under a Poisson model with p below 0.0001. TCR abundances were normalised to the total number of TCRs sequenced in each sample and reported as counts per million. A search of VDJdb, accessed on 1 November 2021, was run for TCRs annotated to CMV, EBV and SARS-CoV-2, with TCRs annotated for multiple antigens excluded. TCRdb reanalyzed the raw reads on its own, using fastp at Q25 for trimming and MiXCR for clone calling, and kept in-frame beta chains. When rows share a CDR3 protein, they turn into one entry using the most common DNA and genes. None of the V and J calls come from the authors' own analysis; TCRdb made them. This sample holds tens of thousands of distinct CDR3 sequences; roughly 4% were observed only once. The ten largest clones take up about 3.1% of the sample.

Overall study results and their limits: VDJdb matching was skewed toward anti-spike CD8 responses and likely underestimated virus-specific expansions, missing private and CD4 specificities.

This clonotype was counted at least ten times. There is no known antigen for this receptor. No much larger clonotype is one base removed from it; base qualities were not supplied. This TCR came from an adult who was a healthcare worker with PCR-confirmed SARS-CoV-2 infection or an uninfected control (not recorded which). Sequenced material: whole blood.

The DNA reads TGCGCCAGCGCCCAGTCGGGGGGAGGGCCCTACAATGAGCAGTTCTTC. This sequence encodes CASAQSGGGPYNEQFF. Recombination connected TRBV5-1 to TRBJ2-1; TRBD2 aligns with 7 central bases. The germline V gene provides CDR1 SGHRS and CDR2 YFSETQ. The CDR3 starts with the cysteine, ends with the phenylalanine, and has 16 residues. Only the CDR3 portion is preserved as DNA: 48 bases, with reading frame beginning at the first base. Trimming takes 7 bases off V and 2 bases off J; junction bases not matched to a gene: 12.